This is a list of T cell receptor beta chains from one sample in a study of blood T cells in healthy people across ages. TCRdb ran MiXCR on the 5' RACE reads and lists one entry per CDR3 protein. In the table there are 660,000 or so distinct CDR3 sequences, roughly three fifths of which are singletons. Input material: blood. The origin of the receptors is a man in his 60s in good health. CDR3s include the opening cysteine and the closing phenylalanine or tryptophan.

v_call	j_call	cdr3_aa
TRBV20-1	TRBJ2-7	CSAVGLGTADYEQYF
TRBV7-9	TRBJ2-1	CASSKAGDLGNEQFF
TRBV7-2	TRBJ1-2	CASPKTPSNPRSGGYTF
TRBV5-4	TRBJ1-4	CASSAGQTNEKLFF
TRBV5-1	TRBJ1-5	CATAENSNQPQHF
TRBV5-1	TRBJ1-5	CASSLSGGADQPQHF
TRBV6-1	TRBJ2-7	CASSAVREQYF
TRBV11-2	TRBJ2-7	CASSFGPLLGYEQYF
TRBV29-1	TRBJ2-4	CSVRPGGAGDIQYF
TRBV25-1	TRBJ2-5	CASSEGRTGARETQYF
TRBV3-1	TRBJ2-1	CASSPDSGDRSYEQFF
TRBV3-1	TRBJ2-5	CASSQDPSGGGNEQYF
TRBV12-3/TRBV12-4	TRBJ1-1	CASTYARGNTEAFF
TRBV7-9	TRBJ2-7	CASSLWGTYEQYF